This record covers a single TCR beta chain. Its antigen is still unknown. TCRdb keeps only in-frame clones here, not all; method: immunoSEQ multiplex PCR. There are 25,000 to 35,000 clones in the sample; more than 80% occur only once, and 3.5% to 5% lies in the top ten. The data belong to a study of STAT5B mutations in CD4+ large granular lymphocyte leukemia. Study details: Healthy donors showed HLA-associated enrichment of the CDR3 'QG' motif.

This CDR3 has 12 residues. Trimming left V 4 bases short and J 9 bases short, with 13 bases between. CDR1 and CDR2 from the germline V gene are SGHTA and FQGNSA. The study, taken as a whole, reports: 8/27 top patient clones versus 2/35 control clones were TRBV06-family. No patients shared main leukemic clonotypes, though less than 30% appeared at low frequency elsewhere. Patient CD4-sorted repertoires looked more clonal than healthy CD4+ repertoires, even without putative leukemic clones.

The source of this sequence is a human donor in good health. The specimen sequenced was CD4+ T cells from blood buffy coats. The chain has TRBV7-2 and TRBJ2-7, with D maybe TRBD1 (5 bases). CDR3 region: CASSSSGLPQYF. Here the CDR3 DNA reads TGTGCCAGCAGCTCCTCAGGGCTGCCGCAGTACTTC.